Listed here are 22 T cell receptor beta chains from one sample, sequenced in a study of radiation and T cells in renal cell carcinoma. Described time point: blood 4 weeks post-SBRT, at nephrectomy. The treatment is: 15 Gy SBRT to primary tumor, nephrectomy 4 weeks later. This table comes from immunoSEQ multiplex PCR, and its TCRdb copy is limited to in-frame clones, with some not included. Of tens of thousands of clones listed, 85% are singletons. The source was blood, collected from a patient whose treatment included radiotherapy and nephrectomy. These receptors originate from a man in his fifties or sixties with renal cell carcinoma.

This clone was detected many times. The chain links TRBV27 to TRBJ1-2; 8 nucleotides align to TRBD1. The CDR3 spans 13 residues. V lost 3 bases to trimming and J lost 8 bases; unmatched junction nucleotides: 5. Germline V gene data show CDR1 as MNHEY and CDR2 as SMNVEV (reference sequence). The CDR3 DNA sequence: TGTGCCAGCAGTTTCCAGGGGGCGCGGGGCTACACCTTC. Translating it yields CASSFQGARGYTF.

The chain joins TRBV5-6 to TRBJ2-5; TRBD1 matches 11 bases. CDR1 is SGHDT and CDR2 is YYEEEE in the germline V gene. J was trimmed by 9 bases and V by 3 bases; bases with no gene match: 10. The CDR3 runs 15 residues. CDR3 DNA sequence: TGTGCCAGCAGCTCGGACAGGGGGCGGCCGATGCCCCAGTACTTC. This encodes CASSSDRGRPMPQYF. The whole variable domain, filled in from reference TRBV5-6 and TRBJ2-5, reads DAGVTQSPTHLIKTRGQQVTLRCSPKSGHDTVSWYQQALGQGPQFIFQYYEEEERQRGNFPDRFSGHQFPNYSSELNVNALLLGDSALYLCASSSDRGRPMPQYFGPGTRLLVL.

This rearrangement joins TRBV4-1 to TRBJ2-2; 9 positions agree with TRBD2. Trimming took 5 bases from V and 3 from J; bases not matched to a gene: 10. CDR1 is MGHRA, CDR2 YSYEKL, per germline. The CDR3 is made up of 17 amino acids. CDR3 nucleotides: TGCGCCAGCAGCGACCCGCGGGGGGGAGCGGACACCGGGGAGCTGTTTTTT. Amino acid sequence: CASSDPRGGADTGELFF.

The chain employs TRBV27 and TRBJ2-1; 8 nucleotides line up with TRBD2. Germline-derived CDR1 and CDR2 are MNHEY and SMNVEV (reference sequence). J was trimmed by 5 bases and V by 0 bases; bases with no gene match: 12. The CDR3 is made up of 18 amino acids. The CDR3 protein is CASSLSGDRREVHNEQFF. The CDR3 bases are TGTGCCAGCAGTTTATCAGGGGACCGGCGGGAGGTTCACAATGAGCAGTTCTTC.

V usage is TRBV18 and J usage is TRBJ2-1; weak D call: TRBD1 (6 bases). CDR1 KGHSH and CDR2 LQKENI come from the germline V gene. V shed 3 bases and J shed 5 bases, with 14 bases lying between them. CDR3 length equals 15 residues. The CDR3, as DNA: TGTGCCAGCTCACCCCGACAGGAGCCCGACAATGAGCAGTTCTTC. Its translation is CASSPRQEPDNEQFF. The whole variable domain, remainder taken from reference TRBV18 and TRBJ2-1, is NAGVMQNPRHLVRRRGQEARLRCSPMKGHSHVYWYRQLPEEGLKFMVYLQKENIIDESGMPKERFSAEFPKEGPSILRIQQVVRGDSAAYFCASSPRQEPDNEQFFGPGTRLTVL.

This chain connects TRBV7-2 to TRBJ2-5; 10 bases fit TRBD2. The CDR3 covers 16 residues. V lost 3 bases to trimming and J lost 4 bases; unmatched junction nucleotides: 8. Germline assignment: CDR1 SGHTA and CDR2 FQGNSA. The chain's CDR3 is CASSLYTSGITETQYF. Here the CDR3 DNA reads TGTGCCAGCAGCTTGTATACTAGCGGGATAACAGAGACCCAGTACTTC.

This rearrangement joins TRBV7-2 to TRBJ2-3, with 13 bases that match TRBD2. The V gene's germline CDR1 is SGHTA and CDR2 FQGNSA. J lost 0 bases, V lost 2 bases, and 8 bases had no gene match. The CDR3 covers 19 residues. The DNA for the CDR3 is TGTGCCAGCAGCTTAAGGAGGACTAGCGGGGGCCTTAGCACAGATACGCAGTATTTT. Protein sequence: CASSLRRTSGGLSTDTQYF.

The chain couples TRBV5-3 to TRBJ2-2; 7 nucleotides line up with TRBD2. TRBV5-3 is an ORF, with its function uncertain. The CDR3 totals 15 residues. V dropped 4 bases and J dropped 4; count of bases not matched to a gene: 7. The CDR3, as DNA: TGTGCCAGAAGCCCGGGGGGATCGGGCACCGGGGAGCTGTTTTTT. Translating it yields CARSPGGSGTGELFF.

The V call is TRBV19, the J call TRBJ2-1, with D possibly TRBD1 on 5 matching bases. Germline V gene sequence: CDR1 LNHDA, CDR2 SQIVND (reference sequence). CDR3 size: 15 residues. V lost 1 base, J lost 4 bases, and 11 bases lay in between. Here the CDR3 reads CASSIVETAYNEQFF. In DNA, the CDR3 is TGTGCCAGTAGTATAGTCGAGACAGCATACAATGAGCAGTTCTTC.

This clone was counted only a few times. J is TRBJ1-1 and V is TRBV19, with a possible D match to TRBD1 (5 bases). Germline values: CDR1 LNHDA, CDR2 SQIVND (reference sequence). Trimming shortened V by 3 bases and J by 1 base, and 12 bases separated the two germline ends. The CDR3 has 15 amino acids. The CDR3 bases are TGTGCCAGTAGTATCTTGGGACGCAGGAACACTGAAGCTTTCTTT. Amino acid sequence: CASSILGRRNTEAFF.

The chain uses TRBV6-1 and TRBJ2-5; no definite D call. Trimming removed 6 bases at V and 0 bases at J, with 17 bases between. This CDR3 has 16 amino acids. CDR1 is MNHNS, CDR2 SASEGT, per germline. The CDR3 nucleotides are TGTGCCAGCAGCGAAACTACTAAAAGGTACCAAGAGACCCAGTACTTC. As protein: CASSETTKRYQETQYF.

The chain employs TRBV11-2 and TRBJ1-1; possible D gene TRBD1, 5 bases. The germline V gene encodes CDR1 SGHAT and CDR2 FQNNGV. The CDR3 extends over 14 amino acids. V was shortened by 1 base and J by 10 bases, with 16 bases between the two germline ends. The CDR3 loop reads CASSLVWDGLGAFF. The CDR3 DNA follows: TGTGCCAGCAGCTTAGTCTGGGACGGTCTGGGAGCTTTCTTT.

This chain links TRBV27 with TRBJ1-1; 7 bases fit TRBD1. Germline CDR1 is MNHEY and CDR2 is SMNVEV (reference sequence). With 8 bases clipped from V and 5 bases from J, the junction kept 5 bases outside the gene matches. This CDR3 has 12 amino acids. The CDR3 loop reads CASGTGATEAFF. The CDR3, as DNA: TGTGCCAGCGGCACAGGGGCAACTGAAGCTTTCTTT.

This rearrangement joins TRBV5-1 to TRBJ1-1, with D maybe TRBD1 (5 bases). Trimming removed 4 bases from V and 0 bases from J, with 13 bases in between. CDR3 length: 15 amino acids. In germline, CDR1 is SGHRS, CDR2 YFSETQ. The DNA for the CDR3 is TGCGCCAGCAGCCGGGAGGGACGGATGAACACTGAAGCTTTCTTT. It translates to CASSREGRMNTEAFF. Looking up the rest from reference TRBV5-1 and TRBJ1-1 gives the full variable domain: KAGVTQTPRYLIKTRGQQVTLSCSPISGHRSVSWYQQTPGQGLQFLFEYFSETQRNKGNFPGRFSGRQFSNSRSEMNVSTLELGDSALYLCASSREGRMNTEAFFGQGTRLTVV.

The V gene is TRBV5-8, the J gene TRBJ2-3; tentatively, D is TRBD1 (6 bases). Looked up from germline, CDR1 is SGHTS and CDR2 is YDEGEE. The CDR3 loop spans 14 amino acids. V was trimmed by 2 bases and J by 1 base, leaving 8 bases between them. The CDR3 region has the DNA TGTGCCAGCAGCTTTAGGACAGGCACAGATACGCAGTATTTT. The encoded protein is CASSFRTGTDTQYF.

CDR3 protein: CASSEGVTYEQYF. CDR3 nucleotides: TGTGCCAGCAGTGAAGGCGTTACCTACGAGCAGTACTTC. The chain is built from TRBV6-1 and TRBJ2-7; the D is unclear. Trimming shortened V by 1 base and J by 2 bases, and 6 bases separated the two germline ends. CDR3 length: 13 amino acids. CDR1 and CDR2 (germline): MNHNS, SASEGT.

The rearrangement links TRBV5-1 to TRBJ2-6, with TRBD1 identical over 7 bases. The CDR3 consists of 18 residues. Germline assignment: CDR1 SGHRS and CDR2 YFSETQ. Losses at the gene ends were 5 bases for V and 1 base for J; bases not matched to a gene: 12. The DNA of the CDR3 is TGCGCCAGCAGTCTGGTCGCAGGGGGATATTCTGGGGCCAACGTCCTGACTTTC. Amino acid sequence: CASSLVAGGYSGANVLTF.

V usage is TRBV27 and J usage is TRBJ1-4, with a tentative D call TRBD1 (5 bases). CDR3 length equals 18 residues. Looked up from germline, CDR1 is MNHEY and CDR2 is SMNVEV (reference sequence). The V and J ends lost 8 bases and 0 bases respectively, with 22 bases between them. CDR3 protein: CASLGGRDYSPTNEKLFF. In nucleotides, the CDR3 is TGTGCCAGCCTTGGAGGCAGGGATTATTCACCAACTAATGAAAAACTGTTTTTT.

The chain uses TRBV5-1 and TRBJ2-2; TRBD1 agrees at 11 bases. The CDR3 has 16 amino acids. J was trimmed by 4 bases and V by 4 bases; bases with no gene match: 6. Germline V CDR1 and CDR2: SGHRS, YFSETQ. This CDR3 reads CASSLDRGLGTGELFF. The CDR3 region has the DNA TGCGCCAGCAGCCTGGACAGGGGGCTTGGCACCGGGGAGCTGTTTTTT.

The V gene is TRBV19, the J gene TRBJ1-1, with D perhaps TRBD1 (5 bases). This CDR3 is 13 amino acids long. The ends were cut back, 3 bases at V and 4 bases at J, with 9 bases in the middle. Germline V gene data show CDR1 as LNHDA and CDR2 as SQIVND (reference sequence). The CDR3 nucleotides read TGTGCCAGTAGTATCCGACAGATCACTGAAGCTTTCTTT. Its protein is CASSIRQITEAFF.

This rearrangement joins TRBV9 to TRBJ2-5; D uncertain. V was shortened by 1 base and J by 4 bases, with 11 bases between the two germline ends. Looked up from germline, CDR1 is SGDLS and CDR2 is YYNGEE. This CDR3 has 14 amino acids. The CDR3 bases are TGTGCCAGCAGCGTATCGGCCGGCGCAGAGACCCAGTACTTC. Protein product: CASSVSAGAETQYF.

The CDR3 protein is CASSLLGPSYGYTF. The CDR3 nucleotides are TGTGCCAGCAGCTTATTGGGCCCGAGCTATGGCTACACCTTC. V is TRBV7-9 and J is TRBJ1-2; no firm D call. The germline V and J ends were trimmed by 2 bases and 4 bases, with 11 bases remaining between them. Germline CDR1 and CDR2: SEHNR and FQNEAQ (reference sequence). The CDR3 is 14 residues long.